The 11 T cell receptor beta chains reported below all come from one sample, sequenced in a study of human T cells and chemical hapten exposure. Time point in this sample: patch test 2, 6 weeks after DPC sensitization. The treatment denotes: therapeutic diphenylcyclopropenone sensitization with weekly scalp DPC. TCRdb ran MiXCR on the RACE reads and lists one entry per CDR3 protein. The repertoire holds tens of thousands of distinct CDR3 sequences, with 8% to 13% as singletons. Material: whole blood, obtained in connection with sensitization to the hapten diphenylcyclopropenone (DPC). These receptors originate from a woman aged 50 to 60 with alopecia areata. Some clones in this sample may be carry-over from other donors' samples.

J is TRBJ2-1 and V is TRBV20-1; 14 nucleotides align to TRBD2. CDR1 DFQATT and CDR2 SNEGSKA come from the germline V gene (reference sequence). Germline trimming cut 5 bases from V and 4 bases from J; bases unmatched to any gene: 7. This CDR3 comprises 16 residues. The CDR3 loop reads CSASSWTSGRYNEQFF. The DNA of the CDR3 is TGCAGTGCTTCCTCCTGGACTAGCGGGAGGTACAATGAGCAGTTCTTC.

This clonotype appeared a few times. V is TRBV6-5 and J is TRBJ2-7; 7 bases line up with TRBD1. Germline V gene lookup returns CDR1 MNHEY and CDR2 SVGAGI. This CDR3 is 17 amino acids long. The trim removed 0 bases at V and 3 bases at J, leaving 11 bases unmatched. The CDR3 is CASSYSNRGTVLYEQYF. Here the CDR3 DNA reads TGTGCCAGCAGTTACTCGAATCGTGGGACAGTCCTCTACGAGCAGTACTTC.

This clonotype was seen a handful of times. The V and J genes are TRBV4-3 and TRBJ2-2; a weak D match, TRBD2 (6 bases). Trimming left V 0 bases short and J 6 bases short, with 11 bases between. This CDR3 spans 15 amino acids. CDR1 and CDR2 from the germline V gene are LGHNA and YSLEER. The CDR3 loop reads CASSQDAASAGELFF. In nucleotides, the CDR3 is TGCGCCAGCAGCCAAGATGCGGCTAGCGCCGGGGAGCTGTTTTTT.

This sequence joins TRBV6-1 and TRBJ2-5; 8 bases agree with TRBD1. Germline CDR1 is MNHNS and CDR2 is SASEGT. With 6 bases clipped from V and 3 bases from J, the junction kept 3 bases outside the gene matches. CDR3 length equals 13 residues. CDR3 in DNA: TGTGCCAGCAGAGGACAGGGTGAAGAGACCCAGTACTTC. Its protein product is CASRGQGEETQYF.

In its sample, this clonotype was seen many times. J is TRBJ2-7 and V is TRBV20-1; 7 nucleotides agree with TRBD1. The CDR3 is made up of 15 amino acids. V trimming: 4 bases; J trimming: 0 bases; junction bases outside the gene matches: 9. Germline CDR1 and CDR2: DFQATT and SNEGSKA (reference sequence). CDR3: CSAKKSGTDSYEQYF. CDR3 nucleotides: TGCAGTGCTAAAAAATCCGGGACAGACTCCTACGAGCAGTACTTC.

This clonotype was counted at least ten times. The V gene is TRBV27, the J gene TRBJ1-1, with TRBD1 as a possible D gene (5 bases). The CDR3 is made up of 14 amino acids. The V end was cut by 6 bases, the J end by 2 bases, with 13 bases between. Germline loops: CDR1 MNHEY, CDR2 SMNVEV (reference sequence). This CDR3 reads CASREPGYNTEAFF. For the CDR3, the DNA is TGTGCCAGCAGGGAACCAGGGTATAACACTGAAGCTTTCTTT.

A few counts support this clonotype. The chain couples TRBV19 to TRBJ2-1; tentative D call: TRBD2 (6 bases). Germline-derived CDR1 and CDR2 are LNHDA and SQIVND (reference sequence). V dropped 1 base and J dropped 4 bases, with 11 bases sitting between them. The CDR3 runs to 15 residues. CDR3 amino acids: CASSIATAGYNEQFF. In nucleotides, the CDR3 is TGTGCCAGTAGTATAGCGACAGCGGGTTACAATGAGCAGTTCTTC.

The CDR3 region is CASSPAGGHGRQETQYF. CDR3 coding DNA: TGTGCCAGCAGCCCCGCGGGGGGCCACGGGCGGCAAGAGACCCAGTACTTC. This rearrangement joins TRBV7-6 to TRBJ2-5, with 8 bases lining up with TRBD2. Germline lookup yields CDR1 SGHVS and CDR2 FNYEAQ. The CDR3 contains 17 residues. V lost 5 bases and J lost 2; bases outside the gene matches: 13. The complete variable domain, with remaining parts taken from reference TRBV7-6 and TRBJ2-5, reads GAGVSQSPRYKVTKRGQDVALRCDPISGHVSLYWYRQALGQGPEFLTYFNYEAQQDKSGLPNDRFSAERPEGSISTLTIQRTEQRDSAMYRCASSPAGGHGRQETQYFGPGTRLLVL.

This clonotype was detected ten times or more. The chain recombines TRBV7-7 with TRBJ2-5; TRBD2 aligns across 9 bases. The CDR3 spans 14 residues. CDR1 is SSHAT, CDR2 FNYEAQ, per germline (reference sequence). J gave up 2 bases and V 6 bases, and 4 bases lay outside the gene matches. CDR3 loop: CASSLAGRQETQYF. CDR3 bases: TGTGCCAGCAGTCTAGCGGGGCGACAAGAGACCCAGTACTTC.

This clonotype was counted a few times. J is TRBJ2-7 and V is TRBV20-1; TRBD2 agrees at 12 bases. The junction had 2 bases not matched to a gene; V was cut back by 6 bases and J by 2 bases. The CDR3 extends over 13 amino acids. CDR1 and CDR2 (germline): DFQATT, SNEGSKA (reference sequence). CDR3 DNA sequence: TGCAGTGCCGCTAGCGGGAGGGCCTACGAGCAGTACTTC. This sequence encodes CSAASGRAYEQYF.

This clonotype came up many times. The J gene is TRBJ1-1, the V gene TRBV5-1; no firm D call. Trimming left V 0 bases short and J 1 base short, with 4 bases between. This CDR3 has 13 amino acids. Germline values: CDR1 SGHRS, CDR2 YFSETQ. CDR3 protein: CASSLEGNTEAFF. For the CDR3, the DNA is TGCGCCAGCAGCTTGGAAGGGAACACTGAAGCTTTCTTT.